This entry features one T cell receptor (beta chain) sequence. The V gene lost 1 base and the J gene lost 4 bases, with 8 bases spanning the gap. This CDR3 region has 13 residues. The germline V gene has CDR1 SQVTM and CDR2 ANQGSEA. The assay was immunoSEQ multiplex PCR, and TCRdb's table has in-frame clones only and misses some. The data show about 75,000 clones, approximately 96% seen once. This sample was included in a study of technical replicates of blood from a few donors. The specimen was T cells isolated from PBMCs. The rearrangement joins TRBV29-1 to TRBJ1-3; D might be TRBD1 (5 bases). This sequence originates from a human donor in good health. In DNA form, the CDR3 reads TGCAGCGTTGAAGGTCAGGGAGGAAACACCATATATTTT. This codes for CSVEGQGGNTIYF.